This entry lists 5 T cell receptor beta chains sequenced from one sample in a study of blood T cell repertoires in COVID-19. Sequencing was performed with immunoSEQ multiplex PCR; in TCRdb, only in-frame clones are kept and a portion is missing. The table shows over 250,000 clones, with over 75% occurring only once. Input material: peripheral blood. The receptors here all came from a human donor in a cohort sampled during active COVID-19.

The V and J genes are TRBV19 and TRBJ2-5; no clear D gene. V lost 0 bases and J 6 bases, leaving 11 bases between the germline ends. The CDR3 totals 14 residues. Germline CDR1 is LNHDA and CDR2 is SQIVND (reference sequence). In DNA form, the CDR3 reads TGTGCCAGTAGTATAGAGGCCCCCCCGCAGACCCAGTACTTC. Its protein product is CASSIEAPPQTQYF.

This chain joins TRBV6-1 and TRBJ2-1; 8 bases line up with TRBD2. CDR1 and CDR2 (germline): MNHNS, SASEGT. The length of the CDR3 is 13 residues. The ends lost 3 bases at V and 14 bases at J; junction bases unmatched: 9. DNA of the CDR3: TGTGCCAGCAGTGATAGGCCGGGACTAGAAAAGTTCTTC. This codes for CASSDRPGLEKFF.

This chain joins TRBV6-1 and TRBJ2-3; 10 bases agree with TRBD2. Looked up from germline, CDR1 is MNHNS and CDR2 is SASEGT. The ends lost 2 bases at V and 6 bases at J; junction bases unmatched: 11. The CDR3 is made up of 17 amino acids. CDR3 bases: TGTGCCAGCAGTGAACTAGCGGGAGCCCCCGGGTTGGATACGCAGTATTTT. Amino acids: CASSELAGAPGLDTQYF.

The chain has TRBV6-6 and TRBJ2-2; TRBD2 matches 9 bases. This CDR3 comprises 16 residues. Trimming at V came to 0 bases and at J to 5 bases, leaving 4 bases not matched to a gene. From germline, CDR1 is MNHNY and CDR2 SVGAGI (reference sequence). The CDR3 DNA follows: TGTGCCAGCAGTTACTCGGCGGGAGGGCCTACCGGGGAGCTGTTTTTT. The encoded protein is CASSYSAGGPTGELFF.

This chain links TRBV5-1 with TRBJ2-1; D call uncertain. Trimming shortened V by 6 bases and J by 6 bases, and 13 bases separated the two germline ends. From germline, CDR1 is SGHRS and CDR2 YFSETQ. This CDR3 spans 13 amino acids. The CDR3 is CASTTLETNEQFF. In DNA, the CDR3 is TGCGCCAGCACAACTCTAGAGACCAATGAGCAGTTCTTC. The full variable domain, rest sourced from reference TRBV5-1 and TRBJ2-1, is KAGVTQTPRYLIKTRGQQVTLSCSPISGHRSVSWYQQTPGQGLQFLFEYFSETQRNKGNFPGRFSGRQFSNSRSEMNVSTLELGDSALYLCASTTLETNEQFFGPGTRLTVL.